A selection of T cell receptor beta chains follows, all from one sample in a study of T cell changes during pregnancy in multiple sclerosis. Method: immunoSEQ multiplex PCR; TCRdb's copy keeps in-frame clones and lacks some. The table includes about 56,000 clones, about nine tenths detected once. The sequenced sample was CD4+ T cells from peripheral blood mononuclear cells, obtained in the third trimester of pregnancy. These receptor sequences come from a female donor with multiple sclerosis, enrolled in a pregnancy study. CDR3s include the opening cysteine and the closing phenylalanine or tryptophan. D genes are given only for firm matches. Clone sizes are given selectively: once, few, many, or a class where the clone is expanded.

TRBV2	TRBJ2-3	-	-	TGTGCCAGCAGTGAACAACAGGTTGCTACGCAGTATTTT	CASSEQQVATQYF
TRBV11-3	TRBJ2-7	-	TRBD1	TGTGCCAGCAGCCTGGGACAGGGGAAAGGAAAGGAGCAGTACTTC	CASSLGQGKGKEQYF
TRBV6-1	TRBJ2-5	-	-	TGTGCCAGCAGTGATACGCAAGGGGCTGAGACCCAGTACTTC	CASSDTQGAETQYF
TRBV10-3	TRBJ2-7	-	TRBD1	TGTGCCATCAGCCCGACAGGGGGGGTCGAGCAGTACTTC	CAISPTGGVEQYF
TRBV7-5	TRBJ1-2	-	-	TGTGTCAGAAGCTTAGTTCAAGGGGTAAGGGTAGGCGGCTACACCTTC	CVRSLVQGVRVGGYTF
TRBV27	TRBJ2-7	-	-	TGTGCCAGCAGTACACGCGCGGGACTGGGTATCTACGAGCAGTACTTC	CASSTRAGLGIYEQYF
TRBV7-2	TRBJ1-1	-	-	TGTGCCAGCAGCTTACCACAGGGTTTTTTTGACACTGAAGCTTTCTTT	CASSLPQGFFDTEAFF
TRBV7-9	TRBJ2-7	-	-	TGTGCCAGCAGCCCTAGTGGGTACGAGCAGTACTTC	CASSPSGYEQYF
TRBV9	TRBJ2-2	-	-	TGTGCCAGCAGCGTAGGACAGTACACCGGGGAGCTGTTTTTT	CASSVGQYTGELFF
TRBV9	TRBJ2-5	-	-	TGTGCCAGCAGCGCCCCCCGGGGAAAAATAAAAGAGACCCAGTACTTC	CASSAPRGKIKETQYF
TRBV4-3	TRBJ2-7	-	-	TGCGCCAGCAGCCGCGTCTACCCCAGGGGTCTGTTCCCTTACGAGCAGTACTTC	CASSRVYPRGLFPYEQYF
TRBV5-3	TRBJ1-2	-	-	TGTGCCAGAAGCTTACCGGGACACCTCGTCCGCGGCACCTTC	CARSLPGHLVRGTF
TRBV7-3	TRBJ2-7	-	TRBD2	TGTGCCAGCAGCTTAGGGCGGGGGATATCCTACGAGCAGTACTTC	CASSLGRGISYEQYF
TRBV7-2	TRBJ1-2	once	TRBD1	TGTGCCAGCAGCTTAGCGCCGACAGGGGGCCACTATGGCTACACCTTC	CASSLAPTGGHYGYTF
TRBV7-6	TRBJ2-7	-	-	TGTGCCAGCAGCCCAAGGGGAGGCCTCTACGAGCAGTACTTC	CASSPRGGLYEQYF
TRBV15	TRBJ1-4	-	TRBD1	TGTGCCACCAGCAAACCTGGACAGGGGGTTTTTGAAAAACTGTTTTTT	CATSKPGQGVFEKLFF
TRBV11-2	TRBJ2-2	-	-	TGTGCCAGCAGCTTCACCGGGTCGACCACCGGGGAGCTGTTTTTT	CASSFTGSTTGELFF
TRBV5-1	TRBJ2-5	-	-	TGCGCCAGCAGCTTGACAGGGCGGCGCGAGACCCAGTACTTC	CASSLTGRRETQYF
TRBV18	TRBJ2-7	once	TRBD2	TGTGCCAGCTCACTCGGGACTAGCGGACCAGTCATCCCTCGCGAGCAGTACTTC	CASSLGTSGPVIPREQYF
TRBV18	TRBJ2-1	-	TRBD1	TGTGCCAGCTCACCGCGCGAGGGGGCCGGTGAGCAGTTCTTC	CASSPREGAGEQFF
TRBV6-5	TRBJ1-2	-	-	TGTGCCAGCAGCAACAGGATTAACTATGGCTACACCTTC	CASSNRINYGYTF
TRBV10-2	TRBJ1-1	-	-	TGCGCCAGCAGTGACCCGACAGGTTCGAACACTGAAGCTTTCTTT	CASSDPTGSNTEAFF
TRBV19	TRBJ1-5	-	TRBD1	TGTGCCAGTAGGTTGACAGGGGCGGCGGGGCAGCCCCAGCATTTT	CASRLTGAAGQPQHF
TRBV7-9	TRBJ1-1	-	TRBD1	TGTGCCAGCAGCTCACGACCCGGGACAGGGGTGACTGAAGCTTTCTTT	CASSSRPGTGVTEAFF
TRBV6-6	TRBJ2-2	-	TRBD2	TGTGCCAGCAGGCCGGGGGGGGGAAACACCGGGGAGCTGTTTTTT	CASRPGGGNTGELFF
TRBV6-5	TRBJ1-1	-	-	TGTGCCAGCTCCAGTTGGGCCAAGGCGAGCACTGAAGCTTTCTTT	CASSSWAKASTEAFF
TRBV29-1	TRBJ2-3	-	TRBD2	TGCAGCCCTAGCATAGCGGGCGGCACAGATACGCAGTATTTT	CSPSIAGGTDTQYF
TRBV4-2	TRBJ2-7	-	-	TGTGCCAGCAGCCAAGCCAGGGGTATCGGCGAGCAGTACTTC	CASSQARGIGEQYF
TRBV5-1	TRBJ1-2	-	-	TGCGCCAGCAGCTCCGGGACAAACTATGGCTACACCTTC	CASSSGTNYGYTF
TRBV9	TRBJ1-2	-	-	TGTGCCAGCAGCGTGGACATAGGGCCTAACTATGGCTACACCTTC	CASSVDIGPNYGYTF
TRBV18	TRBJ2-2	-	TRBD2	TGTGCCAGCTCAATAACAGCGGGAGCAGGAAACACCGGGGAGCTGTTTTTT	CASSITAGAGNTGELFF
TRBV5-1	TRBJ1-2	-	-	TGCGCCAGCAGCGAAGACCAGGGTTACTATGGCTACACCTTC	CASSEDQGYYGYTF
TRBV25-1	TRBJ1-2	-	-	TGTGCCAGCAGTGAATCGCGGGGGACTAACTATGGCTACACCTTC	CASSESRGTNYGYTF
TRBV2	TRBJ1-1	-	-	TGTGCCAGCAGTGGTAACAGGGTTCGGGGATCTTCGGACACTGAAGCTTTCTTT	CASSGNRVRGSSDTEAFF
TRBV19	TRBJ2-2	-	-	TGTGCCAGTATGAACAGAAACACCGGGGAGCTGTTTTTT	CASMNRNTGELFF
TRBV16	TRBJ1-1	-	-	TGTGCCAGCAGCCACAAACACGAGGACACTGAAGCTTTCTTT	CASSHKHEDTEAFF
TRBV2	TRBJ2-2	-	-	TGTGCCAGCAGTGACTTCGGGGAGCTGTTTTTT	CASSDFGELFF
TRBV10-3	TRBJ2-3	-	TRBD2	TGTGCCATCAGTGACGGAGCGGGAGGGAGCACAGATACGCAGTATTTT	CAISDGAGGSTDTQYF
TRBV2	TRBJ2-1	-	-	TGTGCCAGCACCCTGAGTTATGAGCAGTTCTTC	CASTLSYEQFF
TRBV28	TRBJ1-5	-	-	TGTGCCAGCAGTTTGCAGCCGGGTTCGCCGGGGCAGCCCCAGCATTTT	CASSLQPGSPGQPQHF
TRBV4-3	TRBJ1-4	-	-	TGCGCCAGCAGCCAAGAGTCGGGAGCGACTAATGAAAAACTGTTTTTT	CASSQESGATNEKLFF
TRBV7-6	TRBJ2-1	-	TRBD2	TGTGCCAGCAGCTCCAGGACTAGCTTTCACAATGAGCAGTTCTTC	CASSSRTSFHNEQFF
TRBV5-1	TRBJ2-3	-	TRBD1	TGCGCCAGCAGCTTGGGATGGACAGGGGCCACAGATACGCAGTATTTT	CASSLGWTGATDTQYF
TRBV14	TRBJ2-5	-	-	TGTGCCAGCAGCCGGGAGAAGACCCAGTACTTC	CASSREKTQYF
TRBV6-6	TRBJ2-1	-	TRBD1	TGTGCCAGCAGTTACGGGACAGGGGACCCAGTCCAGTTCTTC	CASSYGTGDPVQFF
TRBV25-1	TRBJ1-1	few	TRBD1	TGTGCCAGCAGCTTACAGGGGGTAAAGACTGAAGCTTTCTTT	CASSLQGVKTEAFF
TRBV28	TRBJ1-2	-	TRBD1	TGTGCCAGCAGTCAGACAGGGTTTGGCTACACCTTC	CASSQTGFGYTF
TRBV29-1	TRBJ2-1	-	TRBD2	TGCAGCGTTGCCAGTTTTACCGGGACTAGCGGGATCCCTTTCTACAATGAGCAGTTCTTC	CSVASFTGTSGIPFYNEQFF
TRBV5-1	TRBJ2-7	-	-	TGCGCCAGCAGTCTCGAAGTGGCAAGTTTTACCTACGAGCAGTACTTC	CASSLEVASFTYEQYF
TRBV6-5	TRBJ2-3	-	-	TGTGCCAGCAGTTACAGCGGGCCCCCCGATACGCAGTATTTT	CASSYSGPPDTQYF
TRBV2	TRBJ1-1	few	-	TGTGCCAGCAGTGAATTGTCCAGGAACACTGAAGCTTTCTTT	CASSELSRNTEAFF
TRBV30	TRBJ2-3	-	-	TGTGCCTGGGGACCCCAGGGCGGGATTAGCACAGATACGCAGTATTTT	CAWGPQGGISTDTQYF
TRBV29-1	TRBJ1-1	-	TRBD1	TGCAGCGTTGACAGGGGGCCGTGGGGAACTGAAGCTTTCTTT	CSVDRGPWGTEAFF